The clone carrying this TCR beta chain was seen once. Antigen: not known. The sample comes from a study of Ad26.COV2.S vaccination and SARS-CoV-2 variants. Study-wide results and caveats: Comparability of non-spike TCR breadth was observed across vaccine and placebo recipients.

CDR1 is MRHNA and CDR2 is SNTAGT in the germline V gene. V dropped 5 bases and J dropped 7; count of bases not matched to a gene: 5. The CDR3 runs to 13 residues. The treatment is: roughly 19 received Ad26.COV2.S at low or high dose, single or two shots; roughly 5 received placebo; per-sample allocation not given. The samples were gathered on day 63 after the first injection of vaccine or placebo. Clones were sequenced by immunoSEQ multiplex PCR, and TCRdb holds only the in-frame ones, with some missing. The repertoire has around 370,000 clones, approximately 85% of them found once; the top ten carry 2.5% to 3.5%.

The sequences come from peripheral blood, collected in a trial of Ad26.COV2.S vaccine versus placebo. The receptor's source is a person between 18 and 59 years old who received the Ad26.COV2.S COVID-19 vaccine or a placebo. This chain joins TRBV6-4 and TRBJ2-1; 7 bases are a match to TRBD1. The CDR3 loop reads CASSFYRGNEQFF. In DNA, the CDR3 is TGTGCCAGCAGTTTTTACAGGGGTAATGAGCAGTTCTTC.